This TCR beta chain was captured by sequencing in a study of intratumoral heterogeneity in liver cancer. Notes on the research overall: Across the full approximately 15-patient cohort, most patients were male and a median age of roughly 69 years was recorded. RNA-seq, DNA sequencing, TCR-seq and SNP array data from multiple regions of hepatocellular carcinoma specimens were combined in the study to investigate intratumor heterogeneity. The overall cohort comprised some 71 multiregional samples from about 15 HCC patients, with approximately 52 tumoral and 20 or so adjacent nontumoral regions. Here is what the overall study found, with its caveats: The authors acknowledged a relatively low patient number and under-sampled tumor-infiltrating lymphocyte representation as limitations.

Early-stage hepatocellular carcinoma was present in all patients, and no therapy was administered to any patient before surgical resection. No macroscopic evidence of necrosis or hemorrhage was present in the sampled areas. In a couple of patients, TCR sequencing (ImmunoSeq) was performed on multiple regions. Frozen resection tissue samples were collected at least 1 cm apart from each other. The N label marked samples taken from nontumoral liver tissue adjacent to the tumor. Genomic DNA was isolated from bulk tissue with the DNeasy blood and tissue kit. TCR beta chain CDR3 regions were sequenced from genomic DNA using the immunoSEQ assay. Rearranged VDJ segments were amplified with primers that anneal to V and J segments. The authors' analysis ran thus. Clonality and richness metrics were computed with the ImmunoSeq Analyzer software. Fisher's exact test, supplemented by a beta-binomial method for added stringency, was applied to identify differentially abundant clones between regions. TCRdb obtained this table from immuneACCESS and retained in-frame rearrangements with V and J assigned. These tables miss some clones; where compared with another copy, unresolved V genes account for less than half of the shortfall, and the remainder is unexplained. That table supplies the V and J calls and clone size; D and trimming were determined from the DNA. This sample gives about 20,000 clones in total; about two thirds of them show up just once. About 18% of the sample is in the top ten clones.

Notes on this clone: Its antigen is unknown. Base quality data are lacking; no much larger clone is found one base away.

V loses 2 bases of germline sequence and J loses 1 base, and the interval between the two ends is 10 bases. Per the germline V gene (reference sequence), SGHKS is the CDR1 and YYEKEE is the CDR2. The cysteine opens and the phenylalanine closes a CDR3 of 15 amino acids. The read is trimmed to its CDR3 DNA, 45 bases read in frame from base 1. This receptor was taken from a woman in her 70s with hepatocellular carcinoma. The sample was tumor-adjacent normal tissue, taken before any cancer treatment. The chain joins TRBV5-5 to TRBJ1-5; the D gene remains uncertain. The CDR3 sequence is CASSLGLLSNQPQHF. The nucleotide sequence is given as TGTGCCAGCAGCTTAGGTCTGCTAAGCAATCAGCCCCAGCATTTT.